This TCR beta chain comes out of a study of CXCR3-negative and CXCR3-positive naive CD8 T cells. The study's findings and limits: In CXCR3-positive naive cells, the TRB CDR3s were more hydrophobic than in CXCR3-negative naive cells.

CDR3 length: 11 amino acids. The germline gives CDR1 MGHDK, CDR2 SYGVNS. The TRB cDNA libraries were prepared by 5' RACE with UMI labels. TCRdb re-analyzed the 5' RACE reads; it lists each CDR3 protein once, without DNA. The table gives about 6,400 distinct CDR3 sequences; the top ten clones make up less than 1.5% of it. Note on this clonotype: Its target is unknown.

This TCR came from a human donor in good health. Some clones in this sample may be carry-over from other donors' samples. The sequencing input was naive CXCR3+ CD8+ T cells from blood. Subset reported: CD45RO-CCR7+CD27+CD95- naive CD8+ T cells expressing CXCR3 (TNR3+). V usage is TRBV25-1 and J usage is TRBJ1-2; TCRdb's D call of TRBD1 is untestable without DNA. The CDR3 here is CASSRGIGYTF.